These 30 T cell receptor beta chains share one sample of origin, sequenced in a study of technical replicates of blood from several donors (dated by TCRdb to the late 2010s). Receptors were amplified or captured by the immunoSEQ multiplex PCR assay. TCRdb mirrors the immuneACCESS table, restricted to in-frame sequences. Some clones are absent from its copies; in checked studies, under half trace to an unresolved V gene, and the reason for the others is unknown. Across this sample there are 80,000 or so clones, with roughly 94% seen only once. Less than 0.4% of the sample is held by the ten biggest clonotypes. The specimen sequenced was T cells isolated from PBMCs. The source is a human donor in good health.

The chain combines TRBV6-1 with TRBJ2-1; 10 bases agree with TRBD2. CDR1 and CDR2 (germline): MNHNS, SASEGT. V lost 0 bases to trimming and J lost 1 base; unmatched junction nucleotides: 6. The CDR3 is made up of 18 amino acids. The CDR3 bases are TGTGCCAGCAGTGAAGCCTCCCTAGCGGGAGTATCCTACAATGAGCAGTTCTTC. Amino acids: CASSEASLAGVSYNEQFF.

The chain employs TRBV2 and TRBJ1-1; the match to TRBD1 covers 8 bases. The CDR3 is made up of 15 amino acids. Germline loops: CDR1 SNHLY, CDR2 FYNNEI. V lost 4 bases and J lost 0; bases outside the gene matches: 4. The CDR3 bases are TGTGCCAGCAGTGCTGGACAGGGAATGAACACTGAAGCTTTCTTT. Translated, it gives CASSAGQGMNTEAFF.

CDR3 amino acids: CASSYSTTYGYTF. The CDR3 DNA reads TGTGCCAGCAGTTACTCGACGACTTATGGCTACACCTTC. This chain links TRBV6-5 with TRBJ1-2; no clear D gene. This CDR3 comprises 13 residues. Germline CDR1 and CDR2: MNHEY and SVGAGI. Trimming took off 0 bases at V and 5 bases at J, with 7 bases between the two ends.

The J gene is TRBJ2-1, the V gene TRBV28, with TRBD1 identical over 10 bases. This CDR3 region has 15 residues. V gave up 7 bases and J gave up 3 bases; unmatched junction bases: 6. CDR1 MDHEN and CDR2 SYDVKM come from the germline V gene. The CDR3: CASTFGDRGYNEQFF. The CDR3 region has the DNA TGTGCCAGCACTTTTGGGGACAGGGGCTACAATGAGCAGTTCTTC.

This chain joins TRBV9 and TRBJ2-5; possibly TRBD2 for D (5 bases). The germline CDR1 and CDR2 sequences are SGDLS and YYNGEE. V shed 4 bases and J shed 4 bases, with 17 bases lying between them. This CDR3 spans 15 amino acids. The CDR3 protein is CASSLIGSWGETQYF. The CDR3 coding sequence is TGTGCCAGCAGCCTCATTGGGAGCTGGGGAGAGACCCAGTACTTC.

CDR3 region: CASSSGGLEQYF. The CDR3, as DNA: TGTGCCAGCAGCTCGGGAGGGCTGGAGCAGTACTTC. The rearrangement joins TRBV5-6 to TRBJ2-7; TRBD2 matches 8 bases. V gave up 3 bases and J gave up 7 bases; unmatched junction bases: 3. The CDR3 extends over 12 amino acids. Germline V gene data show CDR1 as SGHDT and CDR2 as YYEEEE.

This chain links TRBV28 with TRBJ2-5; 7 bases fit TRBD2. CDR3 size: 15 residues. The J segment lost 3 bases and the V segment lost 2 bases, leaving 6 bases of the junction unmatched. Germline CDR1 is MDHEN and CDR2 is SYDVKM. The CDR3 coding sequence is TGTGCCAGCAGTTTAATGTCAGGGAGGGAAGAGACCCAGTACTTC. Protein product: CASSLMSGREETQYF. The entire variable domain, with the rest obtained from reference TRBV28 and TRBJ2-5, is as follows: DVKVTQSSRYLVKRTGEKVFLECVQDMDHENMFWYRQDPGLGLRLIYFSYDVKMKEKGDIPEGYSVSREKKERFSLILESASTNQTSMYLCASSLMSGREETQYFGPGTRLLVL.

J is TRBJ2-3 and V is TRBV28, with 7 bases aligning to TRBD1. The V segment lost 3 bases and the J segment 6 bases; nucleotides outside the gene matches: 9. Germline V gene sequence: CDR1 MDHEN, CDR2 SYDVKM. The CDR3 length is 15 residues. CDR3 nucleotide sequence: TGTGCCAGCAGTTTTGGGACAGTCCTAATGGATACGCAGTATTTT. Protein sequence: CASSFGTVLMDTQYF.

V gene TRBV29-1 combines with J gene TRBJ1-2; 8 bases align to TRBD1. This CDR3 contains 14 residues. Trimming removed 3 bases from V and 5 bases from J; junction bases left unmatched: 8. From germline, CDR1 is SQVTM and CDR2 ANQGSEA. The CDR3 DNA follows: TGCAGCGTTGACTTCGAGACAGGGGAATATGGCTACACCTTC. It is translated as CSVDFETGEYGYTF.

The V call is TRBV10-3, the J call TRBJ2-5, with 7 bases identical to TRBD1. V trimming: 2 bases; J trimming: 2 bases; junction bases outside the gene matches: 5. The CDR3 runs to 15 residues. The germline gives CDR1 ENHRY, CDR2 SYGVKD. CDR3 nucleotides: TGTGCCATCAGTGAGACACCGGGACAGCAAGAGACCCAGTACTTC. Encoded protein: CAISETPGQQETQYF.

The J gene is TRBJ2-2, the V gene TRBV14; 8 bases fit TRBD1. The CDR3 has 15 amino acids. Trimming cost V 9 bases and J 0 bases; bases outside gene matches: 6. CDR1 and CDR2 from the germline V gene are SGHDN and FVKESK. CDR3 sequence (DNA): TGTGCCAGTATCCAGACAGGGGCGAACACCGGGGAGCTGTTTTTT. Protein sequence: CASIQTGANTGELFF. The full variable domain, completed using reference TRBV14 and TRBJ2-2, is EAGVTQFPSHSVIEKGQTVTLRCDPISGHDNLYWYRRVMGKEIKFLLHFVKESKQDESGMPNNRFLAERTGGTYSTLKVQPAELEDSGVYFCASIQTGANTGELFFGEGSRLTVL.

The chain joins TRBV6-6 to TRBJ2-7; 8 nucleotides align to TRBD2. The CDR3 is 14 residues long. V was pared by 5 bases and J by 4 bases, with 7 bases of the junction left unmatched. Germline CDR1 reads MNHNY; CDR2 reads SVGAGI (reference sequence). The CDR3 DNA follows: TGTGCCAGCAGTCTAGCGGGCCTAGTTTACGAGCAGTACTTC. Translating gives CASSLAGLVYEQYF.

This clone was seen only a few times. The V call is TRBV10-1, the J call TRBJ2-7; TRBD2 aligns across 8 bases. The V gene end was trimmed by 7 bases and the J gene end by 1 base; junction bases not matched to a gene: 6. The CDR3 consists of 14 residues. Germline CDR1 reads WNHNN; CDR2 reads SYGVQD (reference sequence). CDR3 region: CASNKASGSYEQYF. The CDR3 nucleotides read TGCGCCAGCAATAAGGCTAGCGGGTCCTACGAGCAGTACTTC.

Comment on this clone: Other DNA sequences in this sample translate to the same CDR3. The V and J genes are TRBV5-1 and TRBJ2-7, with 12 bases lining up with TRBD1. Germline values: CDR1 SGHRS, CDR2 YFSETQ. This CDR3 is 15 amino acids long. The J segment lost 6 bases and the V segment lost 0 bases, leaving 4 bases of the junction unmatched. For the CDR3, the DNA is TGCGCCAGCAGCTTGGGCGGGACAGGGGGCTTCGAGCAGTACTTC. Its protein product is CASSLGGTGGFEQYF.

V gene TRBV18 combines with J gene TRBJ2-5; 15 nucleotides align to TRBD2. Trimming at V came to 3 bases and at J to 2 bases, leaving 4 bases not matched to a gene. The CDR3 length is 17 residues. Germline lookup yields CDR1 KGHSH and CDR2 LQKENI. The CDR3 DNA reads as TGTGCCAGCTCACCCTGGACTAGCGGGAGGGGGCAAGAGACCCAGTACTTC. Amino acids: CASSPWTSGRGQETQYF.

This sequence joins TRBV9 and TRBJ2-1, with 8 nucleotides matching TRBD1. CDR1 SGDLS and CDR2 YYNGEE come from the germline V gene. Trimming cost V 1 base and J 5 bases; bases outside gene matches: 5. The CDR3 has 15 residues. For the CDR3, the DNA is TGTGCCAGCAGCGTACCGGACAGGGACGACAATGAGCAGTTCTTC. Amino acids: CASSVPDRDDNEQFF.

The chain joins TRBV28 to TRBJ2-7; TRBD1 matches at 7 bases. The CDR3 has 12 amino acids. Germline V gives CDR1 MDHEN, CDR2 SYDVKM. V gave up 8 bases and J gave up 6 bases; unmatched junction bases: 7. CDR3 DNA: TGTGCCAGCCAAAGACAGGGTCCCGAGCAGTACTTC. This codes for CASQRQGPEQYF.

The chain uses TRBV9 and TRBJ2-6; 8 bases match TRBD2. The CDR3 is 18 amino acids. CDR1 and CDR2 (germline): SGDLS, YYNGEE. Germline trimming cut 4 bases from V and 1 base from J; bases unmatched to any gene: 10. The CDR3 sequence is CASSKGLVPLSGANVLTF. The CDR3 DNA follows: TGTGCCAGCAGCAAGGGACTAGTCCCCCTATCTGGGGCCAACGTCCTGACTTTC.

The chain couples TRBV4-1 to TRBJ2-7; D possibly corresponds to TRBD2 (5 bases). CDR1 is MGHRA and CDR2 is YSYEKL in the germline V gene. The CDR3 covers 13 residues. Deletions cut 1 base from V and 6 bases from J, with 10 bases between. The CDR3 nucleotides read TGCGCCAGCAGCCAAGTGGGAGTCGGCGAGCAGTACTTC. Translation gives CASSQVGVGEQYF.

V and J are TRBV4-1 and TRBJ2-7; weak D call: TRBD2 (8 bases). The CDR3 has 15 residues. Germline CDR1 and CDR2: MGHRA and YSYEKL. V was cut by 1 base and J by 6 bases, with 16 bases left in between. The DNA of the CDR3 is TGCGCCAGCAGCCAAGTAGCGGGACAGATCTTCGAGCAGTACTTC. Its translation is CASSQVAGQIFEQYF.

V gene TRBV21-1 combines with J gene TRBJ1-1; TRBD1, the table's D call, lacks a check against the DNA. TRBV21-1 is given as a pseudogene. The length of the CDR3 is 14 residues. The CDR3 coding sequence is TGTGCCAGCACCCGCTGCCAGATGAACACTGAAGCTTTCTTT. It encodes CASTRCQMNTEAFF.

V gene TRBV5-6 combines with J gene TRBJ2-7; TRBD1 might be the D (6 bases). The CDR3 runs to 12 residues. The germline gives CDR1 SGHDT, CDR2 YYEEEE. Trimming left V 4 bases short and J 4 bases short, with 9 bases between. DNA of the CDR3: TGTGCCAGCAGCATACAGGGTTACGAGCAGTACTTC. It yields the protein CASSIQGYEQYF. Filled out from reference TRBV5-6 and TRBJ2-7, the complete variable domain reads DAGVTQSPTHLIKTRGQQVTLRCSPKSGHDTVSWYQQALGQGPQFIFQYYEEEERQRGNFPDRFSGHQFPNYSSELNVNALLLGDSALYLCASSIQGYEQYFGPGTRLTVT.

This sequence joins TRBV4-1 and TRBJ2-5; TRBD1 agrees at 7 bases. The CDR3 has 14 residues. The V gene end was trimmed by 2 bases and the J gene end by 3 bases; junction bases not matched to a gene: 3. CDR1 MGHRA and CDR2 YSYEKL come from the germline V gene. CDR3 DNA sequence: TGCGCCAGCAGCCAATATGGGACAGAAGAGACCCAGTACTTC. Protein: CASSQYGTEETQYF.

The V call is TRBV10-3, the J call TRBJ2-3, with D perhaps TRBD2 (6 bases). The CDR3 length is 13 residues. Trimming removed 6 bases at V and 1 base at J, with 8 bases between. CDR1 is ENHRY and CDR2 is SYGVKD in the germline V gene. CDR3 protein: CAISASGTDTQYF. The CDR3 nucleotides are TGTGCCATCAGCGCTAGCGGCACAGATACGCAGTATTTT.

The chain employs TRBV5-1 and TRBJ2-4; 11 bases map to TRBD2. Germline CDR1 SGHRS, CDR2 YFSETQ. With V trimmed by 7 bases and J by 8 bases, 14 bases remained unmatched. This CDR3 has 16 residues. Here the CDR3 DNA reads TGCGCCAGCTCCGAGGAACTAGCGGGAGTGGCGGACATTCAGTACTTC. The encoded protein is CASSEELAGVADIQYF.

The CDR3 protein is CASSLGTGNGYTF. The CDR3 nucleotides read TGTGCCAGCAGCTTAGGGACAGGGAATGGCTACACCTTC. V is TRBV7-2 and J is TRBJ1-2; 8 bases fit TRBD1. The CDR3 runs to 13 residues. Germline assignment: CDR1 SGHTA and CDR2 FQGNSA. The V segment lost 1 base and the J segment 6 bases; nucleotides outside the gene matches: 1.

The V gene is TRBV28, the J gene TRBJ2-3; weak D call: TRBD2 (6 bases). V was pared by 7 bases and J by 4 bases, with 12 bases between. CDR1 and CDR2 from the germline V gene are MDHEN and SYDVKM. The CDR3 has 13 residues. CDR3 loop: CASTWGVPDTQYF. The CDR3 DNA sequence: TGTGCCAGCACCTGGGGGGTGCCAGATACGCAGTATTTT.

The chain couples TRBV5-5 to TRBJ2-7; tentatively, D is TRBD1 (6 bases). V lost 2 bases, J lost 3 bases, and 12 bases lay in between. The germline V gene has CDR1 SGHKS and CDR2 YYEKEE (reference sequence). The CDR3 contains 14 residues. The CDR3 DNA sequence: TGTGCCAGCAGCTTTCTAGGACAGAGCTACGAGCAGTACTTC. As protein: CASSFLGQSYEQYF. Supplemented by reference TRBV5-5 and TRBJ2-7, the full variable domain reads DAGVTQSPTHLIKTRGQQVTLRCSPISGHKSVSWYQQVLGQGPQFIFQYYEKEERGRGNFPDRFSARQFPNYSSELNVNALLLGDSALYLCASSFLGQSYEQYFGPGTRLTVT.

The V and J genes are TRBV5-1 and TRBJ1-1; perhaps TRBD1 as D (6 bases). Germline CDR1 is SGHRS and CDR2 is YFSETQ. V lost 1 base and J 5 bases, leaving 15 bases between the germline ends. The CDR3 is made up of 15 amino acids. CDR3 sequence reads: CASSLSRTVMTEAFF. The CDR3 nucleotides read TGCGCCAGCAGCTTGTCAAGGACAGTGATGACTGAAGCTTTCTTT.

V is TRBV29-1 and J is TRBJ2-3; 9 bases fit TRBD2. The J segment lost 2 bases and the V segment lost 4 bases, leaving 1 base of the junction unmatched. This CDR3 contains 13 residues. Germline CDR1 is SQVTM and CDR2 is ANQGSEA. CDR3 in DNA: TGCAGCGTTGGACTAGCGGTCACAGATACGCAGTATTTT. It translates to CSVGLAVTDTQYF.